This is a list of T cell receptor beta chains from one sample in a study of cytomegalovirus exposure and HLA in healthy donors. TCRdb's copy holds only in-frame clones and misses some; the assay was immunoSEQ multiplex PCR. There are 110,000 or so clones in the sample; 82% occur only once, and just under 2.5% lies in the top ten. The sequencing input was PBMCs. The receptors come from a woman between 18 and 29 years old in good health and CMV-seronegative. CDR3s include the opening cysteine and the closing phenylalanine or tryptophan. A D gene is named only where the DNA matches it firmly. The listing skips clone size in some rows; elsewhere it reads once, few, many or a size class.

J: TRBJ1-2; size: .; length: 13; V: TRBV5-1; D: .; DNA: TGCGCCAGCAGCTTCAGCGTGGACTATGGCTACACCTTC; CDR3: CASSFSVDYGYTF
J: TRBJ2-1; size: .; length: 13; V: TRBV27; D: TRBD1; DNA: TGTGCCAGCAGCCCGACAGGGTTTTCTGAGCAGTTCTTC; CDR3: CASSPTGFSEQFF
J: TRBJ1-1; size: .; length: 12; V: TRBV29-1; D: TRBD1; DNA: TGCAGCGTTGGACAGGGATCAACTGAAGCTTTCTTT; CDR3: CSVGQGSTEAFF
J: TRBJ2-5; size: .; length: 14; V: TRBV11-3; D: TRBD2; DNA: TGTGCCAGCAGCCTGGGAGGGGAGCGCGGGACCCAGTACTTC; CDR3: CASSLGGERGTQYF
J: TRBJ2-1; size: once; length: 15; V: TRBV4-2; D: TRBD1; DNA: TGTGCCAGCAGCCAAGAGACAGGGGGCTACAATGAGCAGTTCTTC; CDR3: CASSQETGGYNEQFF
J: TRBJ2-1; size: .; length: 17; V: TRBV4-1; D: TRBD1; DNA: TGCGCCAGCAGCCAAGGGGGGAGACAGGGGGGACGGGATGAGCAGTTCTTC; CDR3: CASSQGGRQGGRDEQFF
J: TRBJ2-3; size: .; length: 15; V: TRBV27; D: .; DNA: TGTGCCAGCACCACAGGGGGGGCTGGCACAGATACGCAGTATTTT; CDR3: CASTTGGAGTDTQYF
J: TRBJ2-5; size: few; length: 15; V: TRBV11-3; D: TRBD1; DNA: TGTGCCAGCAGCCAGGGGGGACAGGGCCAAGAGACCCAGTACTTC; CDR3: CASSQGGQGQETQYF
J: TRBJ1-2; size: .; length: 13; V: TRBV5-6; D: .; DNA: TGTGCCAGCAGCCTTTACGGGGATTATGGCTACACCTTC; CDR3: CASSLYGDYGYTF
J: TRBJ2-1; size: .; length: 15; V: TRBV7-9; D: TRBD1; DNA: TGTGCCAGCAGCTTAGCCCTGGACAGGGCCAATGAGCAGTTCTTC; CDR3: CASSLALDRANEQFF
J: TRBJ2-7; size: .; length: 15; V: TRBV7-9; D: TRBD1; DNA: TGTGCCAGCAGCGTCGGGACAGGGGAAGTGTACGAGCAGTACTTC; CDR3: CASSVGTGEVYEQYF
J: TRBJ1-1; size: .; length: 13; V: TRBV11-2; D: .; DNA: TGTGCCAGCAGCTGGACACGGAACACTGAAGCTTTCTTT; CDR3: CASSWTRNTEAFF
J: TRBJ2-7; size: .; length: 16; V: TRBV28; D: TRBD2; DNA: TGTGCCAGCAGCCCCCGACTAGCGGGACTCTCCTACGAGCAGTACTTC; CDR3: CASSPRLAGLSYEQYF
J: TRBJ1-1; size: .; length: 14; V: TRBV4-2; D: TRBD1; DNA: TGTGCCAGCAGCCCCGGGACAGGGGCATATGAAGCTTTCTTT; CDR3: CASSPGTGAYEAFF
J: TRBJ2-2; size: .; length: 15; V: TRBV28; D: .; DNA: TGTGCCAGCACCTTGCGACTATCCAACACCGGGGAGCTGTTTTTT; CDR3: CASTLRLSNTGELFF
J: TRBJ2-3; size: .; length: 16; V: TRBV19; D: TRBD2; DNA: TGTGCCAGTAGTAAGCGGCCCAGCGGGAGTACAGATACGCAGTATTTT; CDR3: CASSKRPSGSTDTQYF
J: TRBJ2-4; size: .; length: 15; V: TRBV5-4; D: .; DNA: TGTGCCAGCAGCTTGCGAGGGCTAGCCAAAAACATTCAGTACTTC; CDR3: CASSLRGLAKNIQYF
J: TRBJ1-4; size: .; length: 14; V: TRBV25-1; D: .; DNA: TGTGCCAGCAGTGACAGGGCGGCTAATGAAAAACTGTTTTTT; CDR3: CASSDRAANEKLFF
J: TRBJ2-5; size: .; length: 14; V: TRBV13; D: TRBD1; DNA: TGTGCCAGCAGCTTACGCACAGGGGGCGAGACCCAGTACTTC; CDR3: CASSLRTGGETQYF
J: TRBJ1-1; size: .; length: 15; V: TRBV7-8; D: .; DNA: TGTGCCAGCAGCTTACCCCAGGAGGTGAACACTGAAGCTTTCTTT; CDR3: CASSLPQEVNTEAFF
J: TRBJ1-1; size: .; length: 16; V: TRBV4-2; D: .; DNA: TGTGCCAGCAGCCAACGAACAGGACCTGTGAACACTGAAGCTTTCTTT; CDR3: CASSQRTGPVNTEAFF